The 32 T cell receptor beta chains given below trace back to one sample, sequenced in a study of T cell responses to AZD1222 COVID-19 vaccine. Libraries were prepared by immunoSEQ multiplex PCR; TCRdb keeps only in-frame clonotypes and omits some of them. The sample gives around 110,000 clones, roughly nine tenths of which show up once; 1.6% is in the top ten. Sequencing used peripheral blood, obtained 28 days after the second AZD1222 dose. The receptor set was obtained from an adult who received the AZD1222 COVID-19 vaccine.

The CDR3 here is CASATGTKETQYF. The CDR3 coding sequence is TGTGCCAGCGCCACGGGCACAAAAGAGACCCAGTACTTC. This chain links TRBV6-5 with TRBJ2-5; D gene uncertain. CDR3 length equals 13 residues. The V gene lost 8 bases and the J gene lost 3 bases, with 13 bases spanning the gap. CDR1 and CDR2 from the germline V gene are MNHEY and SVGAGI.

This rearrangement joins TRBV20-1 to TRBJ1-1; the D gene is possibly TRBD1 (5 bases). Germline V gene data show CDR1 as DFQATT and CDR2 as SNEGSKA (reference sequence). The CDR3 is 15 amino acids. V dropped 3 bases and J dropped 2 bases, with 16 bases sitting between them. Here the CDR3 DNA reads TGCAGTGCTAGTAGGCAGGGAAGCGGTAACACTGAAGCTTTCTTT. This encodes CSASRQGSGNTEAFF.

Here the CDR3 DNA reads TGTGCCAGCAGCCCCACCCTCCGGAACACTGAAGCTTTCTTT. Its translation is CASSPTLRNTEAFF. The gene calls are TRBV5-8 and TRBJ1-1; no clear D. CDR1 and CDR2 (germline): SGHTS, YDEGEE. The V gene lost 4 bases and the J gene lost 1 base, with 11 bases spanning the gap. This CDR3 region has 14 residues.

The V and J genes are TRBV2 and TRBJ1-2, with TRBD1 matching over 7 bases. Germline V gene data show CDR1 as SNHLY and CDR2 as FYNNEI. V shed 6 bases and J 8 bases; nucleotides not matched to a gene: 9. This CDR3 is built from 13 residues. CDR3 residues: CASRGQGGSGYTF. CDR3 in DNA: TGTGCCAGCAGGGGCCAGGGGGGGTCAGGCTACACCTTC.

The chain uses TRBV30 and TRBJ2-7, with 7 bases identical to TRBD2. Trimming took 1 base from V and 3 from J; bases not matched to a gene: 6. The CDR3 runs 14 residues. CDR1 GTSNPN and CDR2 SVGIG come from the germline V gene (reference sequence). This CDR3 is CAWSARLADYEQYF. For the CDR3, the DNA is TGTGCCTGGAGTGCCCGGCTAGCGGACTACGAGCAGTACTTC.

V and J are TRBV4-1 and TRBJ2-3, with 12 bases that match TRBD2. Trimming cost V 0 bases and J 4 bases; bases outside gene matches: 2. CDR1 is MGHRA, CDR2 YSYEKL, per germline. The CDR3 runs to 16 residues. CDR3 DNA sequence: TGCGCCAGCAGCCAAGATACTAGCGGGAGGTCAGATACGCAGTATTTT. This gives the protein CASSQDTSGRSDTQYF.

This chain uses TRBV6-5 with TRBJ2-3; D is ambiguous. The CDR3 has 14 amino acids. V lost 2 bases to trimming and J lost 5 bases, with 11 bases between them. Germline assignment: CDR1 MNHEY and CDR2 SVGAGI. Here the CDR3 reads CASSYTPRIDTQYF. CDR3 DNA sequence: TGTGCCAGCAGTTACACCCCAAGGATAGATACGCAGTATTTT.

V is TRBV6-5 and J is TRBJ2-2; D is undetermined. V gave up 7 bases and J gave up 2 bases, with 8 bases separating them. The CDR3 is 13 residues long. Looked up from germline, CDR1 is MNHEY and CDR2 is SVGAGI. CDR3 coding DNA: TGTGCCAGCATAAAGGGTAACACCGGGGAGCTGTTTTTT. This translates into CASIKGNTGELFF.

This sequence joins TRBV9 and TRBJ2-1, with TRBD2 as a possible D gene (5 bases). This CDR3 is 15 amino acids long. Germline V gene sequence: CDR1 SGDLS, CDR2 YYNGEE. V was trimmed by 0 bases and J by 0 bases, leaving 7 bases between them. The CDR3 DNA reads as TGTGCCAGCAGCGTAGGACGGGACTCCTACAATGAGCAGTTCTTC. This codes for CASSVGRDSYNEQFF.

The chain is built from TRBV28 and TRBJ2-2; TRBD1 matches 8 bases. The CDR3 loop spans 14 amino acids. V shed 8 bases and J 6 bases; nucleotides not matched to a gene: 8. Germline CDR1 and CDR2: MDHEN and SYDVKM. The CDR3 is CASFWTGIPGELFF. The CDR3 nucleotides read TGTGCCAGCTTTTGGACAGGGATCCCCGGGGAGCTGTTTTTT.

This clone came up once. The V and J genes are TRBV27 and TRBJ2-7, with no clear D. Germline CDR1 and CDR2: MNHEY and SMNVEV (reference sequence). The CDR3 totals 15 residues. The V gene lost 3 bases and the J gene lost 1 base, with 13 bases spanning the gap. The CDR3 loop reads CASSFRGIVSYEQYF. As DNA, the CDR3 is TGTGCCAGCAGTTTCCGTGGAATAGTGTCCTACGAGCAGTACTTC.

This chain links TRBV7-8 with TRBJ2-7; 7 bases agree with TRBD1. Germline loops: CDR1 SGHVS, CDR2 FQNEAQ. This CDR3 comprises 14 residues. After removal of 1 base from V and 3 bases from J, the junction contained 3 bases not matched to a gene. CDR3 DNA sequence: TGTGCCAGCAGCTTAGGGGGGACAGTCTACGAGCAGTACTTC. Protein: CASSLGGTVYEQYF.

This clone was observed a single time. This sequence joins TRBV2 and TRBJ1-2; D ambiguous. Germline assignment: CDR1 SNHLY and CDR2 FYNNEI. The CDR3 loop spans 13 amino acids. Between the trimmed V and J ends, which lost 3 bases and 2 bases, there was a span of 7 bases. The CDR3 DNA follows: TGTGCCAGCAGTGAGCAGAGGAACTATGGCTACACCTTC. Its translation: CASSEQRNYGYTF.

This clone came up once. The rearrangement links TRBV5-4 to TRBJ2-2; D ambiguous. V lost 0 bases and J 6 bases, leaving 6 bases between the germline ends. The CDR3 has 13 residues. Germline CDR1 SGHNT, CDR2 YYREEE (reference sequence). The DNA of the CDR3 is TGTGCCAGCAGCTTGGACCCTCCCGGGGAGCTGTTTTTT. This encodes CASSLDPPGELFF.

This rearrangement joins TRBV7-9 to TRBJ1-1; D is ambiguous. CDR3 length: 13 amino acids. Germline V gene sequence: CDR1 SEHNR, CDR2 FQNEAQ (reference sequence). Trimming took off 4 bases at V and 4 bases at J, with 10 bases between the two ends. The CDR3 loop is CASSSARRTEAFF. The DNA for the CDR3 is TGTGCCAGCAGCTCGGCCCGGCGCACTGAAGCTTTCTTT.

This chain connects TRBV6-5 to TRBJ1-2, with a tentative D call TRBD1 (5 bases). CDR3 length: 16 amino acids. Germline CDR1 is MNHEY and CDR2 is SVGAGI. V lost 0 bases, J lost 8 bases, and 19 bases lay in between. CDR3 in DNA: TGTGCCAGCAGTTACTCGTTTCGGGGCGGGATGAGAGGCTACACCTTC. Protein product: CASSYSFRGGMRGYTF.

The chain recombines TRBV28 with TRBJ1-5; D possibly corresponds to TRBD1 (6 bases). Germline V gene data show CDR1 as MDHEN and CDR2 as SYDVKM. Trimming stripped 5 bases from V and 0 bases from J, with 14 bases between. The CDR3 is 16 amino acids. DNA for the CDR3: TGTGCCAGCAGTGGGGGCCGGGTGGTTAGCAATCAGCCCCAGCATTTT. Its protein product is CASSGGRVVSNQPQHF. The variable domain in full, with the rest retrieved from reference TRBV28 and TRBJ1-5, is DVKVTQSSRYLVKRTGEKVFLECVQDMDHENMFWYRQDPGLGLRLIYFSYDVKMKEKGDIPEGYSVSREKKERFSLILESASTNQTSMYLCASSGGRVVSNQPQHFGDGTRLSIL.

The chain combines TRBV14 with TRBJ1-1, with D perhaps TRBD1 (6 bases). V shed 4 bases and J shed 3 bases, with 12 bases lying between them. CDR1 SGHDN and CDR2 FVKESK come from the germline V gene. CDR3 length: 14 amino acids. CDR3 sequence reads: CASSPFGGHTEAFF. Here the CDR3 DNA reads TGTGCCAGCAGCCCTTTCGGGGGCCACACTGAAGCTTTCTTT.

V usage is TRBV19 and J usage is TRBJ1-2; TRBD1 matches 9 bases. V shed 5 bases and J 2 bases; nucleotides not matched to a gene: 3. This CDR3 is 14 amino acids long. The germline gives CDR1 LNHDA, CDR2 SQIVND (reference sequence). The DNA of the CDR3 is TGTGCCAGTAGTGCCGGGACAGGGAACTATGGCTACACCTTC. Protein sequence: CASSAGTGNYGYTF.

The chain is built from TRBV3-1 (or the pseudogene TRBV3-2) and TRBJ2-2; 10 bases are a match to TRBD2. V trimming: 0 bases; J trimming: 3 bases; junction bases outside the gene matches: 4. CDR3 length: 17 amino acids. The germline gives CDR1 LGHDT, CDR2 YNNKEL (reference sequence). CDR3 region: CASSQDLLAGHTGELFF. In DNA form, the CDR3 reads TGTGCCAGCAGCCAAGACTTACTAGCGGGACACACCGGGGAGCTGTTTTTT.

V gene TRBV29-1 combines with J gene TRBJ1-2, with TRBD1 as a possible D gene (6 bases). Germline CDR1 SQVTM, CDR2 ANQGSEA. Trimming removed 0 bases from V and 8 bases from J, with 16 bases in between. The CDR3 extends over 14 amino acids. CDR3 residues: CSVEDPRGARGYTF. CDR3 sequence (DNA): TGCAGCGTTGAAGATCCCCGGGGGGCGCGGGGCTACACCTTC.

The rearrangement links TRBV4-2 to TRBJ2-7; D not certain. The CDR3 sequence is 13 residues long. Looked up from germline, CDR1 is LGHNA and CDR2 is YNFKEQ. V shed 1 base and J shed 7 bases, with 11 bases lying between them. The DNA of the CDR3 is TGTGCCAGCAGCCAAGTGAACGCGGCGGAGCAGTACTTC. It translates to CASSQVNAAEQYF.

The CDR3 DNA is TGTGCCAGCAGCTTGGGACAGGGGGCAGGAGAAAAACTGTTTTTT. Translating gives CASSLGQGAGEKLFF. V is TRBV11-2 and J is TRBJ1-4; 12 positions match TRBD1. The CDR3 has 15 residues. CDR1 SGHAT and CDR2 FQNNGV come from the germline V gene. V shed 3 bases, J shed 8 bases, and the junction held 4 bases outside the gene matches. The whole variable domain, remainder taken from reference TRBV11-2 and TRBJ1-4, is EAGVAQSPRYKIIEKRQSVAFWCNPISGHATLYWYQQILGQGPKLLIQFQNNGVVDDSQLPKDRFSAERLKGVDSTLKIQPAKLEDSAVYLCASSLGQGAGEKLFFGSGTQLSVL.

The V gene is TRBV18, the J gene TRBJ2-3; 10 bases fit TRBD2. This CDR3 contains 15 residues. Germline lookup yields CDR1 KGHSH and CDR2 LQKENI. After removal of 6 bases from V and 1 base from J, the junction contained 4 bases not matched to a gene. Written as DNA, the CDR3 is TGTGCCAGCTCGCTAGCGGGAGATGGCACAGATACGCAGTATTTT. Translating gives CASSLAGDGTDTQYF.

V gene TRBV2 combines with J gene TRBJ2-5, with D possibly being TRBD1 (5 bases). V was shortened by 4 bases and J by 3 bases, with 12 bases between the two germline ends. The CDR3 totals 14 residues. Germline V gene data show CDR1 as SNHLY and CDR2 as FYNNEI. CDR3 amino acids: CASSVLTAEETQYF. CDR3 nucleotide sequence: TGTGCCAGCAGTGTGTTGACAGCCGAAGAGACCCAGTACTTC. Complete variable domain (other parts from reference TRBV2 and TRBJ2-5): EPEVTQTPSHQVTQMGQEVILRCVPISNHLYFYWYRQILGQKVEFLVSFYNNEISEKSEIFDDQFSVERPDGSNFTLKIRSTKLEDSAMYFCASSVLTAEETQYFGPGTRLLVL.

The rearrangement joins TRBV2 to TRBJ1-4; 7 bases map to TRBD1. The germline V gene has CDR1 SNHLY and CDR2 FYNNEI. This CDR3 is built from 17 residues. Germline trimming cut 4 bases from V and 3 bases from J; bases unmatched to any gene: 11. This CDR3 reads CASSGRQGGRANEKLFF. CDR3 sequence (DNA): TGTGCCAGCAGTGGAAGACAGGGTGGTAGAGCTAATGAAAAACTGTTTTTT.

The V gene is TRBV28, the J gene TRBJ1-2, with 7 bases matching TRBD1. This CDR3 comprises 13 residues. Trimming took 5 bases from V and 6 from J; bases not matched to a gene: 6. Germline CDR1 is MDHEN and CDR2 is SYDVKM. As DNA, the CDR3 is TGTGCCAGCAGTCCCACAGGGGTGCATGGCTACACCTTC. Its translation is CASSPTGVHGYTF.

The rearrangement joins TRBV3-1 (or the pseudogene TRBV3-2) to TRBJ1-3, with 11 bases aligning to TRBD1. CDR1 is LGHDT, CDR2 YNNKEL, per germline (reference sequence). Trimming cost V 4 bases and J 3 bases; bases outside gene matches: 2. The CDR3 has 15 amino acids. The CDR3 DNA follows: TGTGCCAGCAGCCCCGGGACAGGGGGTGGAAACACCATATATTTT. Its protein product is CASSPGTGGGNTIYF.

The chain joins TRBV28 to TRBJ1-5; possibly TRBD1 for D (5 bases). Per the germline V gene, CDR1 is MDHEN and CDR2 is SYDVKM. The CDR3 runs to 16 residues. V was trimmed by 5 bases and J by 0 bases, leaving 14 bases between them. CDR3 sequence (DNA): TGTGCCAGCAGTCCCGGGGCCTACTATAGCAATCAGCCCCAGCATTTT. Its translation is CASSPGAYYSNQPQHF.

The chain carries TRBV7-9 and TRBJ1-2; the D is unclear. CDR1 SEHNR and CDR2 FQNEAQ come from the germline V gene (reference sequence). This CDR3 is built from 10 residues. V lost 11 bases, J lost 3 bases, and 7 bases lay in between. DNA of the CDR3: TGTGCCGTCCGGGACTATGGCTACACCTTC. It encodes CAVRDYGYTF.

The CDR3 DNA reads TGTGCCAGCGCTGGTACGGGACAGGCCTCCTATGGCTACACCTTC. Protein product: CASAGTGQASYGYTF. V usage is TRBV27 and J usage is TRBJ1-2; 8 bases are a match to TRBD1. With 8 bases clipped from V and 4 bases from J, the junction kept 12 bases outside the gene matches. Germline assignment: CDR1 MNHEY and CDR2 SMNVEV (reference sequence). The CDR3 is made up of 15 amino acids.

V is TRBV7-9 and J is TRBJ1-1, with D possibly being TRBD1 (5 bases). CDR1 is SEHNR and CDR2 is FQNEAQ in the germline V gene (reference sequence). The CDR3 is 13 residues long. The V end lost 7 bases, the J end lost 4 bases, and 13 bases lay between the germline ends. The CDR3 loop reads CASTRVGATEAFF. Written as DNA, the CDR3 is TGTGCCAGCACCCGAGTTGGGGCCACTGAAGCTTTCTTT. The variable domain in full, completed from reference TRBV7-9 and TRBJ1-1, reads DTGVSQNPRHKITKRGQNVTFRCDPISEHNRLYWYRQTLGQGPEFLTYFQNEAQLEKSRLLSDRFSAERPKGSFSTLEIQRTEQGDSAMYLCASTRVGATEAFFGQGTRLTVV.